The rows below give T cell receptor beta chains drawn from one sample of a study of identical twins' blood T cells. TCRdb ran MiXCR on the 5' RACE reads and lists one entry per CDR3 protein. The profile covers 400,000 or so distinct CDR3 sequences, with about 28% appearing a single time and 6.1% taken by the ten largest. Sequencing was performed on PBMCs. Receptors originate from a woman between 18 and 49 years old in good health. The CDR3 runs from the conserved cysteine through the conserved F or W. A D gene is named only where the DNA matches it firmly. Rows may omit the clone size; those that give it use once, few, many or a size class.

d_call	clone_size	v_call	j_call	cdr3_aa	cdr3_nt
-	many	TRBV6-4	TRBJ2-2	CASSVGSPGELFF	TGTGCCAGCAGTGTAGGATCTCCCGGGGAGCTGTTTTTT
TRBD2	-	TRBV7-9	TRBJ2-2	CASSSLGGVNTGELFF	TGTGCCAGCAGCTCCCTCGGGGGGGTGAACACCGGGGAGCTGTTTTTT
TRBD2	few	TRBV29-1	TRBJ2-7	CSVARGLAGIYEQYF	TGCAGCGTTGCCAGAGGCCTAGCGGGTATCTACGAGCAGTACTTC
-	few	TRBV5-5	TRBJ1-1	CASSSRGSPTEAFF	TGTGCCAGCAGCTCCCGGGGGAGTCCAACTGAAGCTTTCTTT
-	many	TRBV28	TRBJ1-1	CASSLAGINTEAFF	TGTGCCAGCAGTTTAGCCGGGATCAACACTGAAGCTTTCTTT
-	few	TRBV3-1	TRBJ1-3	CASSPFSPNSGNTIYF	TGTGCCAGCAGCCCCTTCTCACCGAACTCTGGAAACACCATATATTTT
TRBD1	-	TRBV20-1	TRBJ1-3	CSATRTGAGNTIYF	TGCAGTGCTACCCGGACAGGGGCTGGAAACACCATATATTTT
TRBD1	-	TRBV20-1	TRBJ1-2	CSAKGGQGAWYGHTF	TGCAGTGCGAAGGGAGGGCAGGGGGCATGGTATGGCCACACCTTC
TRBD2	few	TRBV4-2	TRBJ2-2	CASSQGGGGWTGELFF	TGTGCCAGCAGCCAAGGCGGGGGGGGTTGGACCGGGGAGCTGTTTTTT
TRBD2	-	TRBV20-1	TRBJ2-1	CSARDPSGRASDNEQFF	TGCAGTGCTAGAGATCCGAGCGGGAGGGCCTCGGACAATGAGCAGTTCTTC
-	-	TRBV7-9	TRBJ1-1	CASSSYHGSQRDFF	TGTGCCAGCAGCTCATATCACGGGTCGCAAAGGGATTTCTTT
-	-	TRBV29-1	TRBJ2-4	CSVGLGSGWDIQYF	TGCAGCGTCGGCTTGGGGTCCGGGTGGGACATTCAGTACTTC
-	-	TRBV20-1	TRBJ1-1	CSAGGQIQGEAFF	TGCAGTGCTGGAGGCCAAATACAGGGTGAAGCTTTCTTT
TRBD1	few	TRBV7-6	TRBJ1-1	CASSSTGAHMNTEAFF	TGTGCCAGCAGCTCCACAGGGGCCCACATGAACACTGAAGCTTTCTTT
TRBD2	once	TRBV5-1	TRBJ2-4	CASAPGGRYKNIQYF	TGCGCCAGCGCCCCGGGCGGGAGGTACAAAAACATTCAGTACTTC
TRBD2	-	TRBV5-1	TRBJ2-1	CASSDGTRDNEQFF	TGCGCCAGCAGCGACGGGACTAGAGACAATGAGCAGTTCTTC
TRBD1	-	TRBV19	TRBJ1-1	CASTDWGQEKAFF	TGTGCCAGTACCGATTGGGGACAGGAGAAAGCTTTCTTT
-	-	TRBV25-1	TRBJ1-6	CASSGTVGAPLHF	TGTGCCAGCAGTGGAACGGTCGGGGCCCCCCTCCACTTT
-	-	TRBV6-2/TRBV6-3	TRBJ2-7	CASSRLSAYEQYF	TGTGCCAGCAGTAGGCTTTCCGCCTACGAGCAGTACTTC